This T cell receptor (beta chain) emerged from a study of blood T cells in healthy people across ages. Background on the study: Template switching caught about one barcoded beta molecule for each two T cells.

The authors ran a second PCR of roughly 6 to 12 cycles using a sample-barcoded 5' primer and a J-beta primer mix. TCRdb called the 5' RACE reads again in MiXCR, with one record for every CDR3 protein. The sample contains about 1.4 million distinct CDR3 sequences, almost 60% of which appear only once. CDR3 length equals 20 residues. Germline CDR1 is SEHNR and CDR2 is FQNEAQ (reference sequence). The V end was cut by 0 bases, the J end by 2 bases, with 22 bases between. The material sequenced was blood. V usage is TRBV7-9 and J usage is TRBJ2-2, with D tentatively TRBD2 (6 bases). This TCR derives from a man aged 18-30 years in good health. CDR3 in amino acids: CASSLAIGGTSLHNTGELFF. CDR3 coding DNA: TGTGCCAGCAGCTTAGCCATCGGGGGAACCAGTCTTCATAACACCGGGGAGCTGTTTTTT.